The T cell receptor (beta chain) described here comes from a study of T cell responses to AZD1222 COVID-19 vaccine. Assay used: immunoSEQ multiplex PCR; TCRdb lists only in-frame clones, some missing. The sample has around 110,000 clones; approximately 88% are singletons. The CDR3 runs 12 residues. Regarding the study as a whole: There were mostly white British donors and more females than males, and clonal diversity was possibly underestimated. Spike was spanned by vaccine-associated CD4 TCRs, which were dominant at 160-218 and 743-854.

This clone occurred once. Its cognate antigen is unknown. This specimen was peripheral blood, taken on day 0 of AZD1222 vaccination. The chain joins TRBV21-1 to TRBJ1-4. TRBV21-1 is an annotated pseudogene. The sequence came from an adult in good health. The CDR3 bases are TGTGCCAGCAGCACCCGCCCGGGAAGACTGTTTTTT. Its translation: CASSTRPGRLFF.